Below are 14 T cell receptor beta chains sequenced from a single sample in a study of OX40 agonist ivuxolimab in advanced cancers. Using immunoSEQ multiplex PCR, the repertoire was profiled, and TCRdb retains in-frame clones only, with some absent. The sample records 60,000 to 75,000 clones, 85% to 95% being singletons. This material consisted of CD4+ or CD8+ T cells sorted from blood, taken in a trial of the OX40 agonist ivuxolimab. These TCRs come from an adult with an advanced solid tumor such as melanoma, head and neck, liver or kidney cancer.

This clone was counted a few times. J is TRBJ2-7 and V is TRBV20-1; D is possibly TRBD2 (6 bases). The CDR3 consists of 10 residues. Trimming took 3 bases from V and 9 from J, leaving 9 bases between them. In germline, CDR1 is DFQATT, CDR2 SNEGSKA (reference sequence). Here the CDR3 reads CSASGSGQYF. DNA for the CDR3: TGCAGTGCTAGCGGGAGCGGGCAGTACTTC.

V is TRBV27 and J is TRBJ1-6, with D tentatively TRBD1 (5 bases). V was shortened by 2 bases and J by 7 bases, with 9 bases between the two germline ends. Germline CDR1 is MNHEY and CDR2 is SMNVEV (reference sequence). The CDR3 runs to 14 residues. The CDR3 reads CASSLLGTNSPLHF. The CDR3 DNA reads TGTGCCAGCAGTTTACTGGGGACCAATTCACCCCTCCACTTT.

The CDR3 is CASSLGEQPETQYF. The CDR3 DNA follows: TGTGCCAGCAGCTTAGGCGAGCAGCCAGAGACCCAGTACTTC. The rearrangement uses TRBV7-2 and TRBJ2-5; D is unclear. V was trimmed by 1 base and J by 4 bases, leaving 10 bases between them. CDR3 length: 14 amino acids. The germline CDR1 and CDR2 sequences are SGHTA and FQGNSA.

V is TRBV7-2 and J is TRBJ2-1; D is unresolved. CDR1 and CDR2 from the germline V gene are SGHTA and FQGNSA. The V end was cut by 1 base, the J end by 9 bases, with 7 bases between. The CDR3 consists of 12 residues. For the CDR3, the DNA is TGTGCCAGCAGCTTAGGTATTGTTGAGCAGTTCTTC. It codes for CASSLGIVEQFF.

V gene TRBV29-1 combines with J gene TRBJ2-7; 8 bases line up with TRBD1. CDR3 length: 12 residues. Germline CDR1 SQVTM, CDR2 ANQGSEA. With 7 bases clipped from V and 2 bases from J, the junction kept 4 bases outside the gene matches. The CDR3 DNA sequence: TGCAGCGCCTGGACAGGGCCCTACGAGCAGTACTTC. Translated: CSAWTGPYEQYF.

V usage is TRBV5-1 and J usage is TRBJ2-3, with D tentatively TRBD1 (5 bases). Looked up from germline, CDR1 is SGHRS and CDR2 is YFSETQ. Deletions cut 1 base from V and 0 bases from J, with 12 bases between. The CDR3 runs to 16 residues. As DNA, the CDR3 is TGCGCCAGCAGCTTGCAGGGCAAACATAGCACAGATACGCAGTATTTT. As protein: CASSLQGKHSTDTQYF.

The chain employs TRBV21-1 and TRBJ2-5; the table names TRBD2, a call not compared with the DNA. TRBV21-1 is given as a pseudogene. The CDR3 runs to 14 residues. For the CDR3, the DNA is TGTGCCAGCAGCAACCGGAGACCGGAGGAGACCCAGTACTTC. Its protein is CASSNRRPEETQYF.

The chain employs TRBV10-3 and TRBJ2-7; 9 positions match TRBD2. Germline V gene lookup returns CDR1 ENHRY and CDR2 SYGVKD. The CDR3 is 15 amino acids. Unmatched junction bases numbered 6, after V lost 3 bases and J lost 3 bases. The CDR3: CAISELAGDLYEQYF. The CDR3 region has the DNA TGTGCCATCAGTGAATTAGCGGGAGACCTCTACGAGCAGTACTTC.

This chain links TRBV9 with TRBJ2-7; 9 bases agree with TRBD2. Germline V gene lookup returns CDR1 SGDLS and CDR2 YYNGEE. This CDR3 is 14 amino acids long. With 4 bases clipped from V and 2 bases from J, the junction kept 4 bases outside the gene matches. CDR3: CASSHSGRPYEQYF. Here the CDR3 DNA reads TGTGCCAGCAGCCATAGCGGGAGACCCTACGAGCAGTACTTC.

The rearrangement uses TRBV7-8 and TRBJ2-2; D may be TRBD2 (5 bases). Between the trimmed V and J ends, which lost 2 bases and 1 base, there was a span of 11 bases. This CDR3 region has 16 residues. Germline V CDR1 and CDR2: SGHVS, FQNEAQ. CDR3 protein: CASSLQVGENTGELFF. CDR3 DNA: TGTGCCAGCAGCTTACAAGTGGGAGAGAACACCGGGGAGCTGTTTTTT.

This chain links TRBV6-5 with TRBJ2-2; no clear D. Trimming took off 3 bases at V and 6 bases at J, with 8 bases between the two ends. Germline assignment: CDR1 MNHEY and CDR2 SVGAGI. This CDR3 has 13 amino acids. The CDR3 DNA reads TGTGCCAGCAGTTATTCCGAATCCGGGGAGCTGTTTTTT. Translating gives CASSYSESGELFF.

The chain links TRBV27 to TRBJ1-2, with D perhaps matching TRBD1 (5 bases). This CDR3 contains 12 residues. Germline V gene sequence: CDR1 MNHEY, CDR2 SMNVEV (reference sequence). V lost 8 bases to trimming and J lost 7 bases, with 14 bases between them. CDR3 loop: CASWDGGSGYTF. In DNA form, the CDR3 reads TGTGCCAGCTGGGACGGGGGGTCTGGCTACACCTTC.

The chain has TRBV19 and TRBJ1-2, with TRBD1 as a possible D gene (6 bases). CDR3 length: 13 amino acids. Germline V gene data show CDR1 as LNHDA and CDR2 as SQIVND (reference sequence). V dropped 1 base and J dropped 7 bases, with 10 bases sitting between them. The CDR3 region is CASSIGGGPGYTF. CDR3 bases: TGTGCCAGTAGTATAGGGGGGGGCCCTGGCTACACCTTC.

CDR3 sequence reads: CSVGALAGGPNEQFF. CDR3 coding DNA: TGCAGCGTCGGAGCCCTAGCGGGGGGCCCGAATGAGCAGTTCTTC. This chain connects TRBV29-1 to TRBJ2-1, with TRBD2 matching over 11 bases. Germline loops: CDR1 SQVTM, CDR2 ANQGSEA. The CDR3 length is 15 residues. Trimming removed 6 bases from V and 7 bases from J; junction bases left unmatched: 11.